This T cell receptor beta chain is drawn from a study of blood T cell repertoires in COVID-19. The V segment lost 4 bases and the J segment 5 bases; nucleotides outside the gene matches: 9. This CDR3 has 16 residues. Germline V gives CDR1 SGHVS, CDR2 FQNEAQ. The repertoire was sequenced with immunoSEQ multiplex PCR; TCRdb's copy has only in-frame clones and lacks some. Of about 490,000 clones in the sample, around 85% are singletons; the top ten hold about 3.2%. Sequenced material: peripheral blood. The sequence came from a human donor in a cohort sampled during active COVID-19. The chain couples TRBV7-8 to TRBJ1-1, with TRBD1 matching 11 bases. CDR3 nucleotide sequence: TGTGCCAGCAGCTACTGGACAGGGGGCGCGAGTACTGAAGCTTTCTTT. It is translated as CASSYWTGGASTEAFF.